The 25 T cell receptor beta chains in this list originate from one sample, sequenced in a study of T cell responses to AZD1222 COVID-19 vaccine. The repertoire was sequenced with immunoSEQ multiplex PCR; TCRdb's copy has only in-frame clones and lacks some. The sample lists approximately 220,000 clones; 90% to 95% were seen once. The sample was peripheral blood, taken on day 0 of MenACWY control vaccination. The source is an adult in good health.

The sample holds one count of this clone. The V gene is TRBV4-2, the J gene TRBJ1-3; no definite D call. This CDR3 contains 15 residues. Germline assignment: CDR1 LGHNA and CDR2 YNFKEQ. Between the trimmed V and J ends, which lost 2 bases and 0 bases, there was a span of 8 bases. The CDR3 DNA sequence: TGTGCCAGCAGCCAAAGGCTGTTCTCTGGAAACACCATATATTTT. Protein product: CASSQRLFSGNTIYF.

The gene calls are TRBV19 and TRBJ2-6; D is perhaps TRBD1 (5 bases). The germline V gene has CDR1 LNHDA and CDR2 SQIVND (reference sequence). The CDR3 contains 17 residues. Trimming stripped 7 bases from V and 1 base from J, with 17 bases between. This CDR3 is CASNLLFSGSGANVLTF. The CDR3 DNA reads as TGTGCCAGTAACCTTCTATTTTCAGGGTCTGGGGCCAACGTCCTGACTTTC.

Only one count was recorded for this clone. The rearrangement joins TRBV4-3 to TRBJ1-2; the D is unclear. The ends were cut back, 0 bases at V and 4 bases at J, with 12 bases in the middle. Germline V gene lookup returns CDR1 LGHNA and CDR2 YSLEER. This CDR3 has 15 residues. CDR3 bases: TGCGCCAGCAGCCAAGACGAGGGAGACGGCTATGGCTACACCTTC. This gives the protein CASSQDEGDGYGYTF.

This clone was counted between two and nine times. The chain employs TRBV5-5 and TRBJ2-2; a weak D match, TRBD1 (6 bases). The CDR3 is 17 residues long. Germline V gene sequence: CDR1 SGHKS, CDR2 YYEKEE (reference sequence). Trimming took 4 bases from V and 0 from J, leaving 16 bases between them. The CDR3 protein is CASSRYRQEANTGELFF. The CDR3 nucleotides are TGTGCCAGCAGCCGCTACCGACAGGAGGCGAACACCGGGGAGCTGTTTTTT. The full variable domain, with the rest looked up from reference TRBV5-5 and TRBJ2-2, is DAGVTQSPTHLIKTRGQQVTLRCSPISGHKSVSWYQQVLGQGPQFIFQYYEKEERGRGNFPDRFSARQFPNYSSELNVNALLLGDSALYLCASSRYRQEANTGELFFGEGSRLTVL.

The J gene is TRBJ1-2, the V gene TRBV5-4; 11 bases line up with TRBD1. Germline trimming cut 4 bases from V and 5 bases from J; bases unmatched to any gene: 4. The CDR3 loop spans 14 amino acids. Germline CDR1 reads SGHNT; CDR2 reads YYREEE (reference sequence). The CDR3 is CASSDGQGAYGYTF. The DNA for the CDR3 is TGTGCCAGCAGCGACGGACAGGGGGCTTATGGCTACACCTTC.

This chain's CDR3 is CASSPGTGLLQPQHF. The CDR3 DNA sequence: TGTGCCAGCAGCCCGGGGACAGGGTTGCTTCAGCCCCAGCATTTT. V usage is TRBV7-8 and J usage is TRBJ1-5; 9 bases agree with TRBD1. V trimming: 5 bases; J trimming: 6 bases; junction bases outside the gene matches: 8. The length of the CDR3 is 15 residues. CDR1 is SGHVS and CDR2 is FQNEAQ in the germline V gene.

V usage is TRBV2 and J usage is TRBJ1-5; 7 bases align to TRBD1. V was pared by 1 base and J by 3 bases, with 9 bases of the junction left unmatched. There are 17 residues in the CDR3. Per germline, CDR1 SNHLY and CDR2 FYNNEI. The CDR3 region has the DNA TGTGCCAGCAGTGAAGGGCAGGCAGGGGGACACAATCAGCCCCAGCATTTT. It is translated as CASSEGQAGGHNQPQHF.

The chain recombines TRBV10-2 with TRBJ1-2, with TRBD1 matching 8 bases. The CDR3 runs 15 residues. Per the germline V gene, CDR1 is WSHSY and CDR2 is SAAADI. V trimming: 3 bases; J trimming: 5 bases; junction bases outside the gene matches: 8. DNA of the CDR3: TGCGCCAGCAGTGAAAGAAGGCAGGGGGCGTATGGCTACACCTTC. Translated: CASSERRQGAYGYTF.

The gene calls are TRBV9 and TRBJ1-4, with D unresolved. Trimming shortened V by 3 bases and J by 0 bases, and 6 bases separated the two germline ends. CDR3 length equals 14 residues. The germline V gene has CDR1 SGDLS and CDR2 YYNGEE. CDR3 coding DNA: TGTGCCAGCAGCGGAGCTACAACTAATGAAAAACTGTTTTTT. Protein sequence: CASSGATTNEKLFF.

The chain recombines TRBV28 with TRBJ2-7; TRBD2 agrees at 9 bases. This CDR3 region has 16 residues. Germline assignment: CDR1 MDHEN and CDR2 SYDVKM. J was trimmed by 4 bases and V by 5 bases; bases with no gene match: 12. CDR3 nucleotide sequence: TGTGCCAGCAGTCCCCCCGTAACGCTAGCGGGGTACGAGCAGTACTTC. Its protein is CASSPPVTLAGYEQYF.

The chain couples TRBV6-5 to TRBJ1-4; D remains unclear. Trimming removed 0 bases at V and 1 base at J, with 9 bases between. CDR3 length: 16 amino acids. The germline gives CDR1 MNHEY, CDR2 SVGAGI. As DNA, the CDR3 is TGTGCCAGCAGTTACTCGATTAGGGAAACTAATGAAAAACTGTTTTTT. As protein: CASSYSIRETNEKLFF.

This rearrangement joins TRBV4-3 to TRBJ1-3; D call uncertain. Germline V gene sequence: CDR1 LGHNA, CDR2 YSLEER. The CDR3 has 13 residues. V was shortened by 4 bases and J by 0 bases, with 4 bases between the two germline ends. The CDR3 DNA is TGCGCCAGCAGCCCAAGCTCTGGAAACACCATATATTTT. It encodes CASSPSSGNTIYF.

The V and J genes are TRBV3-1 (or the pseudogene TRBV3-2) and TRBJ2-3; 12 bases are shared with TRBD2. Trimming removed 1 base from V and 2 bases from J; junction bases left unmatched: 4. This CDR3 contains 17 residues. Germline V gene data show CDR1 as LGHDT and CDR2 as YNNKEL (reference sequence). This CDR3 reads CASSQGGLAGTTDTQYF. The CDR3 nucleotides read TGTGCCAGCAGCCAAGGCGGACTAGCGGGAACCACAGATACGCAGTATTTT.

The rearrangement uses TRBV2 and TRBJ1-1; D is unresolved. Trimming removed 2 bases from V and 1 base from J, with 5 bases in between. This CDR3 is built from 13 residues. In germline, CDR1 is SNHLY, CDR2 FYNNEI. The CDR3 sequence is CASSEQWNTEAFF. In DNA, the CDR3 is TGTGCCAGCAGTGAACAGTGGAACACTGAAGCTTTCTTT.

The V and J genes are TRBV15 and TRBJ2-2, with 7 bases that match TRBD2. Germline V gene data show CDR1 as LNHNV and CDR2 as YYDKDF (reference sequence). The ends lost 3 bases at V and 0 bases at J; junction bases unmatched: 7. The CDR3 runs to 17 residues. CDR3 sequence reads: CATSRGPSGSNTGELFF. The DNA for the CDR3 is TGTGCCACCAGCAGGGGGCCTAGCGGATCGAACACCGGGGAGCTGTTTTTT.

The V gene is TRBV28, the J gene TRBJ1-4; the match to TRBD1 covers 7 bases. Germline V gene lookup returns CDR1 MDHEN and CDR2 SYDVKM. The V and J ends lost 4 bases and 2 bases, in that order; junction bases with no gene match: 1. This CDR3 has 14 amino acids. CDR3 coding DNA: TGTGCCAGCAGTTCGGGACAGACTAATGAAAAACTGTTTTTT. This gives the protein CASSSGQTNEKLFF.

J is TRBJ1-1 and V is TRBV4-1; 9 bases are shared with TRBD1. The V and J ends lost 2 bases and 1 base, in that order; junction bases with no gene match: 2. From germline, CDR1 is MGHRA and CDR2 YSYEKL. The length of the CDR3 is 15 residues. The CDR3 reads CASSQQGQGNTEAFF. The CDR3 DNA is TGCGCCAGCAGCCAACAGGGACAGGGGAACACTGAAGCTTTCTTT.

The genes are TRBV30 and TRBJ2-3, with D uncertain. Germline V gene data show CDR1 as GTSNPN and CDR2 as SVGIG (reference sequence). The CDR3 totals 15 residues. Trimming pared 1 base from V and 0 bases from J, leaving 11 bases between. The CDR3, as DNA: TGTGCCTGGAGTGGACTGGTCGCTAGCACAGATACGCAGTATTTT. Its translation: CAWSGLVASTDTQYF.

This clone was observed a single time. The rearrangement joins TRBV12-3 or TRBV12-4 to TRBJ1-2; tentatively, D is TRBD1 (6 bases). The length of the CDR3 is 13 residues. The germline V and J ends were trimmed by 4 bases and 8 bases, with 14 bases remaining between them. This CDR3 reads CASSSDRINGYTF. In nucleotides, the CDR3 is TGTGCCAGCAGTTCCGACAGGATAAACGGCTACACCTTC.

CDR3: CASSMQVNSNQPQHF. In DNA, the CDR3 is TGTGCCAGTAGTATGCAGGTAAATAGCAATCAGCCCCAGCATTTT. The chain employs TRBV19 and TRBJ1-5; no clear D gene. This CDR3 comprises 15 residues. Trimming pared 3 bases from V and 0 bases from J, leaving 9 bases between. Germline V gene lookup returns CDR1 LNHDA and CDR2 SQIVND (reference sequence).

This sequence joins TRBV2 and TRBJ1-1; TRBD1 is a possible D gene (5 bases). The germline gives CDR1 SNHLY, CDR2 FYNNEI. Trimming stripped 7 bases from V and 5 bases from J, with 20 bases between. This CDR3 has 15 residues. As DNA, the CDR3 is TGTGCCAGCACCGGGGATGGGGGAGGGAGAACTGAAGCTTTCTTT. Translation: CASTGDGGGRTEAFF.

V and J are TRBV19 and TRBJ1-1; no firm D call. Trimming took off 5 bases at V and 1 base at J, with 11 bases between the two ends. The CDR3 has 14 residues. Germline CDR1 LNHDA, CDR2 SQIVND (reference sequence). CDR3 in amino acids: CASSGYRRNTEAFF. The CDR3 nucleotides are TGTGCCAGTAGTGGATACAGAAGGAACACTGAAGCTTTCTTT.

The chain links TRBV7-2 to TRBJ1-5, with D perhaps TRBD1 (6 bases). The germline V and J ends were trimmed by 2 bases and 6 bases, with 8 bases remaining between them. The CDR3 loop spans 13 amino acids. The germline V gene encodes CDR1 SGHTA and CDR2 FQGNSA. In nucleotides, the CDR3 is TGTGCCAGCAGCTTACAGGGGTCTCAGCCCCAGCATTTT. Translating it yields CASSLQGSQPQHF. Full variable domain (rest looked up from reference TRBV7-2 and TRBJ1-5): GAGVSQSPSNKVTEKGKDVELRCDPISGHTALYWYRQSLGQGLEFLIYFQGNSAPDKSGLPSDRFSAERTGGSVSTLTIQRTQQEDSAVYLCASSLQGSQPQHFGDGTRLSIL.

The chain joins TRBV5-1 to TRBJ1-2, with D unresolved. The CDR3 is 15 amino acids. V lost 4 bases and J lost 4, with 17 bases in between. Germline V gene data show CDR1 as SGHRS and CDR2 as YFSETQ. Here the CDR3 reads CASSLNGPPTYGYTF. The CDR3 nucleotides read TGCGCCAGCAGCCTAAACGGGCCTCCTACCTATGGCTACACCTTC. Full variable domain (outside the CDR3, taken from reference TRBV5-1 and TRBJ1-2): KAGVTQTPRYLIKTRGQQVTLSCSPISGHRSVSWYQQTPGQGLQFLFEYFSETQRNKGNFPGRFSGRQFSNSRSEMNVSTLELGDSALYLCASSLNGPPTYGYTFGSGTRLTVV.

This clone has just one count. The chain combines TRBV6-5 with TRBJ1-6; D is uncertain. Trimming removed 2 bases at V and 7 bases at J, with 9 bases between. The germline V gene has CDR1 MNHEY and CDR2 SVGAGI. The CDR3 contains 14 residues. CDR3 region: CASSYRRANSPLHF. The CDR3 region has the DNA TGTGCCAGCAGTTACCGGCGGGCAAATTCACCCCTCCACTTT.